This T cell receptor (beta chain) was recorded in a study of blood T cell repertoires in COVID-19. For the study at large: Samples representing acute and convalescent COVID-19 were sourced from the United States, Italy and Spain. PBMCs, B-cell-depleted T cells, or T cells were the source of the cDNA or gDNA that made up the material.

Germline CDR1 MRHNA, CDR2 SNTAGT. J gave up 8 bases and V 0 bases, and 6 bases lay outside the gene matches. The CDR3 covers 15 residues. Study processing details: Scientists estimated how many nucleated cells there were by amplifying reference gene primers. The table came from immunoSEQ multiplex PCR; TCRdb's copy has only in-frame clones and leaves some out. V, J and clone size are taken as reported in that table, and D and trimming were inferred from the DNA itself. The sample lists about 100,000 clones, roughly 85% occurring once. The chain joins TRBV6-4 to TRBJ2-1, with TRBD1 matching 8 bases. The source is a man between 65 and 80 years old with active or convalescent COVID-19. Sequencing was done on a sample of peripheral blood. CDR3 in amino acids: CASSDSTGGQYEQFF. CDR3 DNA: TGTGCCAGCAGTGACTCAACAGGGGGTCAATATGAGCAGTTCTTC.